This T cell receptor beta chain was recorded in a study of T cells in Graves' hyperthyroidism and ophthalmopathy (dated by TCRdb to about 2019). Context from the whole study: Peripheral blood samples were taken at the time of initial diagnosis, prior to any treatment. To identify TCR V-J signatures that set the groups apart, the researchers used a discovery cohort of 90 to 100 patients, made up of under 45 with Graves' ophthalmopathy and some 55 with stable Graves' hyperthyroidism. Prospective prediction of ophthalmopathy was tested in an independent validation cohort of 18 to 20 hyperthyroidism patients and some 17 patients who later progressed to ophthalmopathy. The approximately 98 discovery patients were randomly divided into training and test sets at a 7:3 ratio. Thyroid tissue and blood T-cell repertoires from roughly 6 Graves' hyperthyroidism patients were also compared in the study. Following sampling, methimazole starting at 30 mg daily was given to hyperthyroidism patients, and high-dose intravenous methylprednisolone was given to ophthalmopathy patients. According to the paper, TCR Vbeta CDR3 sequencing was carried out on some 130 peripheral blood samples, which came from fewer than 50 ophthalmopathy, roughly 75 hyperthyroidism and around 17 progressor patients.

Amplification of TCR beta CDR3 regions was carried out from RNA transcripts. For the first round of RT-PCR on the TCR CDR3, the HTBI primer set was used together with the Qiagen OneStep RT-PCR kit. Libraries were constructed in a second round of multiplex PCR, after which size selection and purification were performed. Sequencing of the libraries was done on an Illumina HiSeq2000 using paired-end 100 bp reads. As for how the authors treated the data: Raw data were processed with SOAPnuke, discarding reads with adapters, uncalled bases, mean Phred below 15, or no exact constant-primer or identifier match. High-quality paired reads were merged using COPE v1.2.5, and each unique nucleotide sequence was defined as a clonotype. MiTCR v1.1 was used to align clonotypes to the IMGT TRBV, TRBD and TRBJ reference segments. Only V-J combinations with frequency above 0.0001, covering about 99% of repertoires, were analysed. A TCS score was defined as the ratio of F50 (clonal expansion) to E x V (chaos), with BLOSUM62-based TCRdist applied between CDR3 peptides within each V-J. Welch's t-statistics and random forest reduced roughly 530 V-J features to fewer than 15, which were used in a naive Bayes classifier (R e1071). The public reads were run again by TCRdb, first through fastp at Q25 and then through MiXCR, and only productive beta chains were kept. Duplicate CDR3 protein sequences are folded into a single record with the most common DNA and genes. It is TCRdb's table, rather than the study itself, that gives the V and J calls and clone size. A total of some 740,000 distinct CDR3 sequences appear in this sample, about 15% of them only once. Roughly a tenth of the sample goes to the ten largest clones.

Graves' hyperthyroidism was defined as stable when no progression to ophthalmopathy occurred over 18 months of follow-up. Hyperthyroidism patients were aged 18 to 65 years and newly diagnosed, with disease duration of less than 2 months. The study excluded patients with uncontrolled infections, other autoimmune diseases, pregnancy or lactation. Diagnoses were established on the basis of clinical symptoms, serum thyroxine and TRAb, thyroid ultrasound, and orbital computed tomography. PBMCs were separated from over 9 ml of fresh peripheral blood using Ficoll-Paque density gradient centrifugation. Total RNA was extracted with Trizol reagent, and quality was checked on an Agilent 2100 Bioanalyzer. Sequences DFQATT (CDR1) and SNEGSKA (CDR2) are obtained from the germline V gene (reference sequence). The V and J ends are trimmed by 0 bases and 7 bases, leaving 22 bases between them. Including the terminal cysteine and phenylalanine, the CDR3 comprises 17 residues. The DNA shown is the 51-base CDR3, in frame from base 1.

General conclusions and limits of the study: A model built on a 13 V-J signature distinguished ophthalmopathy from stable hyperthyroidism, reaching 87.88% sensitivity and 81.08% specificity in cross-validation and 80%/75% in testing. In validation, the model predicted progression to ophthalmopathy with about 71% sensitivity and over 72% specificity, a median of 6.5 months before onset. No statistical method was used to fix the sample size in advance, and group allocation was not hidden from the investigators. Most expanded thyroid clonotypes (frequency above 0.001) were also detected in blood, a finding suggesting that blood repertoires may reflect thyroid immune responses.

Comments on this clonotype: Its antigen has not been determined. There are no base qualities to consult, and no much larger clone falls within one base.

This sequence was found in a woman aged 18-29 years with Graves' hyperthyroidism. Recombination linked TRBV20-1 to TRBJ1-5, with no reliable assignment of the D segment. Sequenced sample: blood. The DNA sequence is TGCAGTGCTAGAGATCCCCTACCCCCTCGGGGTGGGCAGCCCCAGCATTTT. Protein translation: CSARDPLPPRGGQPQHF.